The 7 T cell receptor beta chains presented below share a single source sample, sequenced in a study of blood T cell repertoires in COVID-19. Assay used: immunoSEQ multiplex PCR; TCRdb lists only in-frame clones, some missing. The table lists tens of thousands of clones, nearly 90% of them singletons, with 1.5% to 2% in the top ten. Source material: peripheral blood. The source is a man aged 55 to 70 with acute or convalescent COVID-19.

The CDR3 nucleotides are TGTGCCAGCAGCCTTAAGGGGTATCAGGCAACTGAAGCTTTCTTT. Translated, it gives CASSLKGYQATEAFF. This rearrangement joins TRBV3-1 (or the pseudogene TRBV3-2) to TRBJ1-1, with D possibly matching TRBD1 (5 bases). V was clipped by 4 bases and J by 5 bases, with 17 bases between them. Germline V gene lookup returns CDR1 LGHDT and CDR2 YNNKEL (reference sequence). The CDR3 runs 15 residues.

The rearrangement links TRBV5-4 to TRBJ2-7; a possible D gene is TRBD1 (5 bases). The V gene lost 0 bases and the J gene lost 1 base, with 8 bases spanning the gap. The CDR3 consists of 14 residues. Germline V CDR1 and CDR2: SGHNT, YYREEE (reference sequence). The CDR3 DNA sequence: TGTGCCAGCAGCTTGGAGCGACAGTCCTACGAGCAGTACTTC. It encodes CASSLERQSYEQYF.

The chain employs TRBV9 and TRBJ1-2, with TRBD1 matching over 7 bases. Germline CDR1 reads SGDLS; CDR2 reads YYNGEE. The V and J ends lost 4 bases and 3 bases, in that order; junction bases with no gene match: 3. The CDR3 runs 13 residues. DNA for the CDR3: TGTGCCAGCAGCCCCCAGGGGGACTATGGCTACACCTTC. Encoded protein: CASSPQGDYGYTF. The full variable domain, its missing parts supplied by reference TRBV9 and TRBJ1-2, is DSGVTQTPKHLITATGQRVTLRCSPRSGDLSVYWYQQSLDQGLQFLIQYYNGEERAKGNILERFSAQQFPDLHSELNLSSLELGDSALYFCASSPQGDYGYTFGSGTRLTVV.

The chain recombines TRBV6-5 with TRBJ2-1; TRBD2 matches 8 bases. The CDR3 contains 14 residues. The V gene's germline CDR1 is MNHEY and CDR2 SVGAGI. Trimming cost V 8 bases and J 10 bases; bases outside gene matches: 13. CDR3 loop: CASSASGPPGEQFF. In nucleotides, the CDR3 is TGTGCCAGCTCTGCTAGCGGGCCCCCAGGGGAGCAGTTCTTC.

The gene calls are TRBV5-4 and TRBJ2-3, with D hard to call. V lost 0 bases, J lost 2 bases, and 10 bases lay in between. The length of the CDR3 is 15 residues. The germline gives CDR1 SGHNT, CDR2 YYREEE (reference sequence). CDR3 bases: TGTGCCAGCAGCTTGGACAGCCACTCCACAGATACGCAGTATTTT. This encodes CASSLDSHSTDTQYF.

DNA of the CDR3: TGTGCCAGCAGCGGCGGGACAGGGCAAGCCTCCTACGAGCAGTACTTC. It encodes CASSGGTGQASYEQYF. The chain combines TRBV5-6 with TRBJ2-7; 9 bases map to TRBD1. The V gene end was trimmed by 4 bases and the J gene end by 0 bases; junction bases not matched to a gene: 8. The V gene's germline CDR1 is SGHDT and CDR2 YYEEEE. This CDR3 is built from 16 residues.

The CDR3 region is CATSDPQGRNQPQHF. CDR3 in DNA: TGTGCCACCAGTGACCCCCAGGGCAGAAATCAGCCCCAGCATTTT. The chain joins TRBV24-1 to TRBJ1-5, with D possibly TRBD1 on 5 matching bases. Trimming left V 4 bases short and J 4 bases short, with 13 bases between. Germline V gene sequence: CDR1 KGHDR, CDR2 SFDVKD. This CDR3 comprises 15 residues.